What follows are 18 T cell receptor beta chains derived from one specimen sequenced in a study of response to subunit inactivated influenza vaccine. MiXCR, run by TCRdb on the RT-PCR reads, gives a single entry per CDR3 protein. The sample lists about 520,000 distinct CDR3 sequences; 25% were seen once. The sample consisted of CD4+ T cells sorted from PBMCs, taken 5 to 6 days after vaccination. Receptor source: a man aged 45-65 years who received an inactivated influenza vaccine.

The chain recombines TRBV7-8 with TRBJ2-3; D is possibly TRBD2 (6 bases). V gave up 2 bases and J gave up 2 bases, with 20 bases separating them. Germline V gives CDR1 SGHVS, CDR2 FQNEAQ. The length of the CDR3 is 18 residues. The CDR3 DNA is TGTGCCAGCAGCTTACGCCCAGGGACTCCAACCTTCACAGATACGCAGTATTTT. Translating it yields CASSLRPGTPTFTDTQYF.

Only a few counts were recorded for this clonotype. The V call is TRBV20-1, the J call TRBJ2-7; D possibly corresponds to TRBD1 (6 bases). The CDR3 runs 15 residues. The V end was cut by 6 bases, the J end by 0 bases, with 18 bases between. The germline CDR1 and CDR2 sequences are DFQATT and SNEGSKA (reference sequence). In nucleotides, the CDR3 is TGCAGTGCGACCAAGGGACACGCCGACTCCTACGAGCAGTACTTC. This translates into CSATKGHADSYEQYF.

The J gene is TRBJ2-6, the V gene TRBV6-2 or TRBV6-3; D might be TRBD1 (6 bases). This CDR3 region has 13 residues. CDR1 and CDR2 (germline): MNHEY, SVGEGT. The V gene lost 8 bases and the J gene lost 2 bases, with 7 bases spanning the gap. The CDR3 spells CASHRAGANVLTF. In nucleotides, the CDR3 is TGTGCCAGCCACAGGGCTGGGGCCAACGTCCTGACTTTC.

The chain couples TRBV5-5 to TRBJ1-6; D ambiguous. Germline CDR1 SGHKS, CDR2 YYEKEE (reference sequence). The V end was cut by 5 bases, the J end by 6 bases, with 15 bases between. This CDR3 contains 15 residues. This CDR3 is CASRSLAVGNSPLHF. The CDR3 DNA is TGTGCCAGCAGGTCGTTGGCAGTTGGTAATTCACCCCTCCACTTT.

The V and J genes are TRBV7-2 and TRBJ2-1; D may be TRBD1 (6 bases). This CDR3 has 17 amino acids. V lost 4 bases to trimming and J lost 4 bases, with 20 bases between them. Germline V gene data show CDR1 as SGHTA and CDR2 as FQGNSA. CDR3 in DNA: TGTGCCAGCAGCTCCCATCGTGGGGGCCCTATGTACAATGAGCAGTTCTTC. Translating it yields CASSSHRGGPMYNEQFF.

The rearrangement links TRBV5-5 to TRBJ2-3; D possibly matches TRBD1 or TRBD2 (5 bases each). The CDR3 is 16 residues long. Germline-derived CDR1 and CDR2 are SGHKS and YYEKEE (reference sequence). Trimming pared 1 base from V and 0 bases from J, leaving 12 bases between. The CDR3 here is CASSLFRGPSTDTQYF. CDR3 nucleotides: TGTGCCAGCAGCTTGTTCCGGGGCCCTAGCACAGATACGCAGTATTTT. The full variable domain, in which reference TRBV5-5 and TRBJ2-3 provide the parts outside the CDR3, is DAGVTQSPTHLIKTRGQQVTLRCSPISGHKSVSWYQQVLGQGPQFIFQYYEKEERGRGNFPDRFSARQFPNYSSELNVNALLLGDSALYLCASSLFRGPSTDTQYFGPGTRLTVL.

This clonotype was seen more than once but under ten times. Here the CDR3 DNA reads TGCAGTGGGGCCGGGGACTATACCTACGAGCAGTACTTC. Its protein is CSGAGDYTYEQYF. The rearrangement joins TRBV20-1 to TRBJ2-7, with 7 bases matching TRBD2. With V trimmed by 7 bases and J by 2 bases, 8 bases remained unmatched. The CDR3 spans 13 residues. Germline V gene lookup returns CDR1 DFQATT and CDR2 SNEGSKA (reference sequence).

A few counts support this clonotype. The chain uses TRBV7-8 and TRBJ1-2; 9 nucleotides match TRBD1. Germline assignment: CDR1 SGHVS and CDR2 FQNEAQ. Trimming cost V 5 bases and J 0 bases; bases outside gene matches: 7. The length of the CDR3 is 16 residues. CDR3 loop: CASSLTGGGSNYGYTF. The CDR3 nucleotides are TGTGCCAGCAGCCTCACAGGGGGCGGCTCTAACTATGGCTACACCTTC.

The chain joins TRBV29-1 to TRBJ2-1, with TRBD2 identical over 8 bases. Germline CDR1 SQVTM, CDR2 ANQGSEA. This CDR3 has 14 amino acids. Trimming removed 5 bases from V and 2 bases from J; junction bases left unmatched: 5. CDR3 amino acids: CSVKTSGTYNEQFF. The CDR3 DNA reads TGCAGCGTTAAAACTAGCGGAACCTACAATGAGCAGTTCTTC.

This clonotype has a handful of counts. The J gene is TRBJ1-2, the V gene TRBV3-1; D remains unclear. Germline values: CDR1 LGHDT, CDR2 YNNKEL (reference sequence). Trimming took off 1 base at V and 8 bases at J, with 5 bases between the two ends. The length of the CDR3 is 11 residues. This chain's CDR3 is CASSQVGGYTF. DNA of the CDR3: TGTGCCAGCAGCCAAGTAGGCGGCTACACCTTC.

This chain connects TRBV5-8 to TRBJ1-1; D call uncertain. V was pared by 4 bases and J by 8 bases, with 12 bases between. Germline-derived CDR1 and CDR2 are SGHTS and YDEGEE. CDR3 length: 12 amino acids. As DNA, the CDR3 is TGTGCCAGCAGCGCCGGACCGGTAGAAGCTTTCTTT. Protein product: CASSAGPVEAFF.

J is TRBJ1-1 and V is TRBV14; D gene ambiguous. V lost 3 bases to trimming and J lost 4 bases, with 12 bases between them. The CDR3 contains 14 residues. Germline CDR1 is SGHDN and CDR2 is FVKESK. The CDR3 sequence is CASSQTARPTEAFF. The CDR3 DNA follows: TGTGCCAGCAGCCAGACGGCCAGGCCCACTGAAGCTTTCTTT.

The chain recombines TRBV12-3 or TRBV12-4 with TRBJ2-2; D might be TRBD1 (6 bases). This CDR3 comprises 14 residues. V was cut by 8 bases and J by 3 bases, with 13 bases left in between. CDR3 sequence (DNA): TGTGCCAGCGGGCAGGGGACATACACCGGGGAGCTGTTTTTT. This gives the protein CASGQGTYTGELFF.

In DNA, the CDR3 is TGTGCCAGCAGTTGGGGGGGGACTAGCGTCTACAATGAGCAGTTCTTC. Translation: CASSWGGTSVYNEQFF. The J gene is TRBJ2-1, the V gene TRBV12-3 or TRBV12-4; 10 positions match TRBD2. Trimming took 4 bases from V and 3 from J; bases not matched to a gene: 6. The CDR3 consists of 16 residues.

The chain recombines TRBV6-2 or TRBV6-3 with TRBJ2-5; 11 bases line up with TRBD2. Per the germline V gene, CDR1 is MNHEY and CDR2 is SVGEGT. The CDR3 is made up of 16 amino acids. V dropped 11 bases and J dropped 2; count of bases not matched to a gene: 13. The CDR3 DNA reads TGTGCCGGCTCCTGGGCTAGCGGGGGGTCACAAGAGACCCAGTACTTC. It codes for CAGSWASGGSQETQYF.

This clonotype came up a few times. The rearrangement uses TRBV20-1 and TRBJ2-1, with 7 bases fitting TRBD1. J gave up 7 bases and V 4 bases, and 10 bases lay outside the gene matches. This CDR3 has 14 amino acids. CDR1 is DFQATT, CDR2 SNEGSKA, per germline (reference sequence). The CDR3 sequence is CSATSRGRGNEQFF. CDR3 nucleotides: TGCAGTGCTACCTCACGGGGCAGGGGGAATGAGCAGTTCTTC.

V usage is TRBV4-2 and J usage is TRBJ2-7, with 7 bases matching TRBD2. Looked up from germline, CDR1 is LGHNA and CDR2 is YNFKEQ. Germline trimming cut 1 base from V and 3 bases from J; bases unmatched to any gene: 6. The CDR3 contains 15 residues. The CDR3 DNA follows: TGTGCCAGCAGCCAAGGGGGCGGGGGAGACTACGAGCAGTACTTC. Its protein product is CASSQGGGGDYEQYF.

This clonotype was found a few times. The chain uses TRBV7-9 and TRBJ2-1; no clear D. The CDR3 is made up of 11 amino acids. V lost 2 bases to trimming and J lost 10 bases, with 6 bases between them. Germline CDR1 and CDR2: SEHNR and FQNEAQ (reference sequence). The CDR3 region is CASSLYEEQFF. CDR3 DNA sequence: TGTGCCAGCAGCTTATATGAGGAGCAGTTCTTC.